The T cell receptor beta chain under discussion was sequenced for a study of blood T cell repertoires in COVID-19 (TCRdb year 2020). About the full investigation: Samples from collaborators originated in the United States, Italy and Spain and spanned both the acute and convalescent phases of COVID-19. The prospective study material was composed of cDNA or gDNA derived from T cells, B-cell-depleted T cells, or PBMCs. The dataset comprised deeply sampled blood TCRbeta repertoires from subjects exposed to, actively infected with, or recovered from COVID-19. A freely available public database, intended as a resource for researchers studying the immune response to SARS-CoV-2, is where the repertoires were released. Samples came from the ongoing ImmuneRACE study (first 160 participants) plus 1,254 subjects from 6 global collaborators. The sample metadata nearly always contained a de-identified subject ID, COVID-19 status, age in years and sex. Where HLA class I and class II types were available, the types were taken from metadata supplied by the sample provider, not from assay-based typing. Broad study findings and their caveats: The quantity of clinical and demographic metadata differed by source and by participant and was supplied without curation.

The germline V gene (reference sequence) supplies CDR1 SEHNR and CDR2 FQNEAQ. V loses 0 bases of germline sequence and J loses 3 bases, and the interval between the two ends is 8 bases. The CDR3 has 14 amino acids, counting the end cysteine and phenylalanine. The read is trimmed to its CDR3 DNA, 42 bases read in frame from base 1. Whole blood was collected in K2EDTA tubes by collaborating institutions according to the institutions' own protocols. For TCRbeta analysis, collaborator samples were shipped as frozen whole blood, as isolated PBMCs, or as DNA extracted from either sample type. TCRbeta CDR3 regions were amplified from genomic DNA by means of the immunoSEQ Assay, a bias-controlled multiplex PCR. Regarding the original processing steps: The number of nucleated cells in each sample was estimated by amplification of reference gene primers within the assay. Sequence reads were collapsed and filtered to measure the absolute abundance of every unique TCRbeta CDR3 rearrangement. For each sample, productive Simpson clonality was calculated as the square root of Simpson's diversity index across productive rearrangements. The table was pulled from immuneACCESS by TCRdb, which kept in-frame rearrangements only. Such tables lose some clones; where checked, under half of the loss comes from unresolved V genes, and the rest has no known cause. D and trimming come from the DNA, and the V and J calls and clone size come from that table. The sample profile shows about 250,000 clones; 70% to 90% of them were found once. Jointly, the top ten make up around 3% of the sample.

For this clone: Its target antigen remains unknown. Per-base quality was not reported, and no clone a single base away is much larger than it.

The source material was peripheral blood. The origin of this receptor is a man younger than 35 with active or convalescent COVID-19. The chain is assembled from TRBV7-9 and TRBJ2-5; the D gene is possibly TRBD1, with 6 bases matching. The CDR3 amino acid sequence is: CASSLAYREETQYF. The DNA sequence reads TGTGCCAGCAGCTTAGCTTACAGGGAAGAGACCCAGTACTTC.